The 20 T cell receptor beta chains listed next were all sequenced from one sample in a study of blood T cell repertoires in COVID-19. Produced via immunoSEQ multiplex PCR; TCRdb's table is partial and in-frame only. The sample consists of about 140,000 clones, approximately 85% of them appearing once. Sample: peripheral blood. The receptor set was obtained from a man in his 70s with acute or convalescent COVID-19.

J is TRBJ2-7 and V is TRBV5-1, with 9 bases matching TRBD1. Unmatched junction bases numbered 2, after V lost 0 bases and J lost 4 bases. Germline CDR1 SGHRS, CDR2 YFSETQ. The length of the CDR3 is 14 residues. Here the CDR3 DNA reads TGCGCCAGCAGCTTGGCGGGACAGGGTTACGAGCAGTACTTC. It yields the protein CASSLAGQGYEQYF.

The V and J genes are TRBV4-1 and TRBJ2-3; unclear D gene. Germline values: CDR1 MGHRA, CDR2 YSYEKL. V lost 4 bases, J lost 4 bases, and 9 bases lay in between. There are 13 residues in the CDR3. The CDR3 region has the DNA TGCGCCAGCAGCCGCGGAACTGCAGATACGCAGTATTTT. It translates to CASSRGTADTQYF.

The chain carries TRBV5-1 and TRBJ2-1; D gene unclear. Trimming pared 4 bases from V and 4 bases from J, leaving 21 bases between. CDR1 is SGHRS and CDR2 is YFSETQ in the germline V gene. The CDR3 contains 17 residues. CDR3 DNA: TGCGCCAGCAGCACAACCTCTTATAGCAGAGATTACAATGAGCAGTTCTTC. Amino acid sequence: CASSTTSYSRDYNEQFF.

This clone has more than one count but fewer than ten. The chain couples TRBV6-5 to TRBJ1-1; D uncertain. Trimming removed 4 bases at V and 11 bases at J, with 14 bases between. Germline V lookup: CDR1 MNHEY, CDR2 SVGAGI. The CDR3 covers 12 residues. CDR3 nucleotides: TGTGCCAGCAGTTCTGACCGCATGGAGGCTTTCTTT. It codes for CASSSDRMEAFF.

The chain employs TRBV9 and TRBJ2-1; D is possibly TRBD2 (5 bases). CDR1 is SGDLS, CDR2 YYNGEE, per germline. CDR3 size: 16 residues. The V gene lost 1 base and the J gene lost 2 bases, with 13 bases spanning the gap. CDR3 coding DNA: TGTGCCAGCAGCGTACTCCGGGAATCTCCCTACAATGAGCAGTTCTTC. Its translation is CASSVLRESPYNEQFF.

This clone is a singleton in its sample. The J gene is TRBJ2-7, the V gene TRBV5-6; 15 positions match TRBD2. Germline V lookup: CDR1 SGHDT, CDR2 YYEEEE. This CDR3 comprises 16 residues. Trimming at V came to 3 bases and at J to 6 bases, leaving 7 bases not matched to a gene. The CDR3 is CASSWWTSGRGSEQYF. The CDR3 bases are TGTGCCAGCAGCTGGTGGACTAGCGGGAGGGGAAGCGAGCAGTACTTC.

This chain links TRBV28 with TRBJ1-5; D ambiguous. The germline CDR1 and CDR2 sequences are MDHEN and SYDVKM. V dropped 6 bases and J dropped 6 bases, with 15 bases sitting between them. The length of the CDR3 is 14 residues. The DNA of the CDR3 is TGTGCCAGCAGGAGGCCCCTAGCGATTCAGCCCCAGCATTTT. Translation: CASRRPLAIQPQHF.

The V call is TRBV5-1, the J call TRBJ1-1, with TRBD1 matching over 7 bases. The CDR3 consists of 17 residues. Germline V CDR1 and CDR2: SGHRS, YFSETQ. The V gene end was trimmed by 4 bases and the J gene end by 5 bases; junction bases not matched to a gene: 17. The CDR3 nucleotides read TGCGCCAGCAGCCGGATTAGGACAGGTGGAGGAAGAACTGAAGCTTTCTTT. Translated, it gives CASSRIRTGGGRTEAFF.

This chain uses TRBV19 with TRBJ1-1; D perhaps matches TRBD1 (6 bases). Trimming left V 7 bases short and J 5 bases short, with 17 bases between. The CDR3 is 14 amino acids. Germline lookup yields CDR1 LNHDA and CDR2 SQIVND (reference sequence). The CDR3 reads CASTPEGVGTEAFF. In nucleotides, the CDR3 is TGTGCCAGTACCCCCGAGGGGGTTGGAACTGAAGCTTTCTTT.

The chain combines TRBV25-1 with TRBJ1-1, with TRBD1 as a possible D gene (6 bases). The V gene lost 5 bases and the J gene lost 1 base, with 11 bases spanning the gap. Germline CDR1 MGHDK, CDR2 SYGVNS. The CDR3 is made up of 14 amino acids. CDR3 sequence: CASSLGGGNTEAFF. Written as DNA, the CDR3 is TGTGCCAGCAGTCTAGGGGGTGGGAACACTGAAGCTTTCTTT.

This rearrangement joins TRBV9 to TRBJ1-3; 9 nucleotides align to TRBD1. This CDR3 comprises 16 residues. Germline assignment: CDR1 SGDLS and CDR2 YYNGEE. The V segment lost 3 bases and the J segment 4 bases; nucleotides outside the gene matches: 8. The CDR3 DNA reads as TGTGCCAGCAGCGGAGGGGGGACAGGGAAGGGAAACACCATATATTTT. It translates to CASSGGGTGKGNTIYF.

This clone was recorded a few times. The chain employs TRBV25-1 and TRBJ2-7, with a weak D call TRBD2 (7 bases). In germline, CDR1 is MGHDK, CDR2 SYGVNS. V was cut by 8 bases and J by 6 bases, with 14 bases left in between. The CDR3 is 12 amino acids. CDR3 coding DNA: TGTGCCAGCCGAGGGGGAGGGGGCGAGCAGTACTTC. Translation: CASRGGGGEQYF.

The chain joins TRBV2 to TRBJ2-3, with 9 bases that match TRBD2. Per germline, CDR1 SNHLY and CDR2 FYNNEI. Losses at the gene ends were 4 bases for V and 0 bases for J; bases not matched to a gene: 5. The CDR3 consists of 16 residues. The CDR3 DNA is TGTGCCAGCAGTGGTAGCGGGGGCGCGAGCACAGATACGCAGTATTTT. This encodes CASSGSGGASTDTQYF. Variable domain in full (rest from reference TRBV2 and TRBJ2-3): EPEVTQTPSHQVTQMGQEVILRCVPISNHLYFYWYRQILGQKVEFLVSFYNNEISEKSEIFDDQFSVERPDGSNFTLKIRSTKLEDSAMYFCASSGSGGASTDTQYFGPGTRLTVL.

The rearrangement uses TRBV29-1 and TRBJ2-3; TRBD2 matches at 12 bases. Germline assignment: CDR1 SQVTM and CDR2 ANQGSEA. CDR3 length: 17 amino acids. V lost 3 bases and J lost 2; bases outside the gene matches: 9. The CDR3 DNA reads as TGCAGCGTTGATGGTCTAGCGGGGGGGATCAACACAGATACGCAGTATTTT. It codes for CSVDGLAGGINTDTQYF.

The J gene is TRBJ1-4, the V gene TRBV24-1; TRBD1 matches at 8 bases. From germline, CDR1 is KGHDR and CDR2 SFDVKD. With V trimmed by 4 bases and J by 12 bases, 9 bases remained unmatched. The length of the CDR3 is 14 residues. The CDR3 here is CATSDSGQGEQLFF. The CDR3 bases are TGTGCCACCAGTGACTCCGGACAGGGCGAACAACTGTTTTTT.

The chain recombines TRBV7-2 with TRBJ2-2; 7 nucleotides align to TRBD1. With V trimmed by 2 bases and J by 5 bases, 5 bases remained unmatched. The CDR3 has 15 residues. Germline V lookup: CDR1 SGHTA, CDR2 FQGNSA. Written as DNA, the CDR3 is TGTGCCAGCAGCTTACAGGGGGTCGAGACCGGGGAGCTGTTTTTT. This encodes CASSLQGVETGELFF.

J is TRBJ1-2 and V is TRBV21-1; the table assigns TRBD1, which was not confirmed against the DNA. TRBV21-1 is flagged as a pseudogene. This CDR3 spans 16 amino acids. In nucleotides, the CDR3 is TGTGCCAGGACTACCAGTGGGGACAGGGAAGTCTCTGGCTACACCTTC. It yields the protein CARTTSGDREVSGYTF.

This clone was seen more than once but under ten times. The gene calls are TRBV5-1 and TRBJ1-1; TRBD1 matches 7 bases. Trimming at V came to 4 bases and at J to 3 bases, leaving 9 bases not matched to a gene. Germline CDR1 SGHRS, CDR2 YFSETQ. The CDR3 length is 15 residues. The CDR3 DNA reads TGCGCCAGCAGCCGCCCTAACACAGGGGACACTGAAGCTTTCTTT. It codes for CASSRPNTGDTEAFF.

The V call is TRBV29-1, the J call TRBJ2-3; D gene ambiguous. CDR1 SQVTM and CDR2 ANQGSEA come from the germline V gene. Trimming took 4 bases from V and 3 from J, leaving 8 bases between them. The CDR3 is 12 amino acids. The CDR3 protein is CSVGPGTDTQYF. In DNA, the CDR3 is TGCAGCGTTGGGCCGGGTACAGATACGCAGTATTTT.

V and J are TRBV29-1 and TRBJ1-1, with D perhaps matching TRBD1 (5 bases). Looked up from germline, CDR1 is SQVTM and CDR2 is ANQGSEA. CDR3 length equals 14 residues. Trimming removed 5 bases at V and 0 bases at J, with 13 bases between. In DNA form, the CDR3 reads TGCAGCGTTTCTAGGGGAGGCATGAACACTGAAGCTTTCTTT. This encodes CSVSRGGMNTEAFF.